The clone carrying this TCR beta chain was counted between two and nine times. Its target is not known. The germline gives CDR1 MGHRA, CDR2 YSYEKL. The ends lost 1 base at V and 2 bases at J; junction bases unmatched: 0. CDR3 length: 14 amino acids. The data originate from a study of regulatory T cells in long-lasting Graves disease. Study context: It was over 5 years of antithyroid drugs, with positive TSH receptor antibodies, that meant persistent Graves' disease.

Time point specified: persistent/refractory GD, antithyroid drugs over 5 years with positive TRAb. The authors made the TCR library using RNA they extracted from PBMCs. Whole-study findings and limits: Persistent patients had more shared public clonotypes (2,741) than new patients (approximately 920). The study found TRBV28, TRBJ1-2 and TRBJ2-5 favored in persistent disease.

iRepertoire HTBI primers and Arm-PCR of CDR3 regions built TCR beta libraries. Using its own MiXCR run on the multiplex PCR reads, TCRdb lists one record per CDR3 protein. This sample has roughly 400,000 distinct CDR3 sequences; around 21% occur once, and the top ten carry 20% to 25%. The source of this sequence is a female donor with Graves disease. Sequencing was performed on peripheral blood mononuclear cells (PBMCs), taken when the disease was refractory, from a patient treated with antithyroid drugs. The chain has TRBV4-1 and TRBJ2-7; 9 nucleotides line up with TRBD2. CDR3 residues: CASSQVAGAYEQYF. CDR3 in DNA: TGCGCCAGCAGCCAAGTAGCGGGGGCCTACGAGCAGTACTTC.